The clone carrying this TCR beta chain was seen only once. The sample belongs to a study of OX40 agonist ivuxolimab in advanced cancers. The germline V gene encodes CDR1 SEHNR and CDR2 FQNEAQ (reference sequence). Trimming removed 5 bases at V and 0 bases at J, with 17 bases between. This CDR3 is built from 16 residues. Assay used: immunoSEQ multiplex PCR; TCRdb lists only in-frame clones, some missing. The data show approximately 74,000 clones, with around 79% seen just once and 5.5% held by the top ten. The V gene is TRBV7-9, the J gene TRBJ2-7, with D tentatively TRBD1 (6 bases). This clonotype was sampled from an adult with an advanced solid tumor such as melanoma, head and neck, liver or kidney cancer. The sample here was CD4+ or CD8+ T cells sorted from blood, taken in a trial of the OX40 agonist ivuxolimab. The CDR3 region is CASSPQGVQGSYEQYV. The CDR3 DNA reads as TGTGCCAGCAGCCCACAAGGGGTACAGGGCTCCTACGAGCAGTACGTC.